Only a few counts were recorded for the clone carrying this TCR beta chain. The junction had 12 bases not matched to a gene; V was cut back by 5 bases and J by 6 bases. This CDR3 spans 15 amino acids. CDR1 SGHTA and CDR2 FQGNSA come from the germline V gene. In the PCR, 60 Vbeta and 13 Jbeta primers were used. Produced via immunoSEQ multiplex PCR; TCRdb's table is partial and in-frame only. The sample records 150,000 to 200,000 clones, around 68% being singletons. The data were taken from a study of cytomegalovirus exposure and HLA in healthy donors. The specimen was PBMCs. The chain has TRBV7-2 and TRBJ2-7, with TRBD2 matching 8 bases. The receptor was isolated from a man aged 45-60 years in good health and CMV-seronegative. The CDR3 DNA follows: TGTGCCAGCAGCCCGGTGGCGGGGGGCAGGGTCGAGCAGTACTTC. This codes for CASSPVAGGRVEQYF.